This T cell receptor (beta chain) was sequenced in a study of cytomegalovirus exposure and HLA in healthy donors. Background on the study: Approximately 180 million T cells yielded 90 million to 130 million unique TCR beta sequences in earlier analysis.

Points from the study as a whole: A missense variant in DCLRE1C was later tied to TCR beta V- and J-gene trimming. Previously analyzed data showed that most TCR beta V segments were productive at a frequency of about 90% or about 30%.

Trimming took 7 bases from V and 1 from J, leaving 17 bases between them. This CDR3 comprises 15 residues. The V gene's germline CDR1 is SGHDT and CDR2 YYEEEE. The PCR ran on 60 Vbeta and 13 Jbeta primers. Authors' analysis steps: Per a later analysis, the number of unique TCR beta chains was about 80 million, of which roughly 9.9 million were shared. Data came from immunoSEQ multiplex PCR; TCRdb stores just in-frame clones and leaves some out. The DNA gave D and trimming, while V, J and clone size come from that table. Of 150,000 or so clones in the sample, 74% were seen once. This clone showed up just a few times. Its antigen is unidentified.

The sample was PBMCs. The chain links TRBV5-6 to TRBJ1-1; TRBD1 is a possible D gene (5 bases). This sequence originates from a young man in good health and CMV-seronegative. The CDR3 region has the DNA TGTGCCAGCGGGCGGGGTTGGGGCCAGAACACTGAAGCTTTCTTT. Translated: CASGRGWGQNTEAFF.